This TCR beta chain was obtained from a study of CD8+CD57+ T cells in acquired aplastic anemia. Study-level results: The number of CD8+ CDR3 sequences shared by patients and controls was approximately 31.

Genomic DNA, serving as template, underwent TCR beta VDJ and CDR3 profiling. TCRdb called the reads again in MiXCR, with one record for every CDR3 protein. This table holds 200,000 to 250,000 distinct CDR3 sequences, roughly 60% found once. CDR3 length equals 14 residues. The germline gives CDR1 LNHDA, CDR2 SQIVND (reference sequence). Between the trimmed V and J ends, which lost 1 base and 6 bases, there was a span of 12 bases. All sequencing subjects had displayed CD8+CD57+ cell expansion on flow cytometry. Each patient had severe acquired aplastic anemia. Among the patients, none had received any therapy at the time of blood sampling. A remark on this clonotype: What it recognizes is unknown.

V usage is TRBV19 and J usage is TRBJ1-2; D is perhaps TRBD1 (5 bases). The clonotype was recovered from a human donor with aplastic anemia. Material: sorted CD4+, CD8+, or CD8+CD57+ T cells (not recorded which) from PBMCs. CDR3 in DNA: TGTGCCAGTAGTATAGCTTCACAGGTGCATGGCTACACCTTC. It yields the protein CASSIASQVHGYTF.